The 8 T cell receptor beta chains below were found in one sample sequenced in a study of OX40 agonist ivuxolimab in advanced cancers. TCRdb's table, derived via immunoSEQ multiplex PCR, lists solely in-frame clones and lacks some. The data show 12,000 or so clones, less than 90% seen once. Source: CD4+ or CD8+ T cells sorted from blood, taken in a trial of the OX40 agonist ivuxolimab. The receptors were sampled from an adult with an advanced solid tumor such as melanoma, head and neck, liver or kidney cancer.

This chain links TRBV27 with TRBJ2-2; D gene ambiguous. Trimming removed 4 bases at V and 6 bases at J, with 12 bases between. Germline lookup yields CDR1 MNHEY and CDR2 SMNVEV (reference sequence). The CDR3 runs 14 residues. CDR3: CASSSSPEPGELFF. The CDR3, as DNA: TGTGCCAGCAGTTCCTCGCCAGAGCCCGGGGAGCTGTTTTTT.

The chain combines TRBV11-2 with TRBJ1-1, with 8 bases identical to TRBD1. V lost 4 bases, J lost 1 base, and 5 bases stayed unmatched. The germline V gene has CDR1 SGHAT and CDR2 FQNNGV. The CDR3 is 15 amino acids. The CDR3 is CASSSDRGENTEAFF. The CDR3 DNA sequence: TGTGCCAGCAGCTCTGACAGGGGTGAGAACACTGAAGCTTTCTTT.

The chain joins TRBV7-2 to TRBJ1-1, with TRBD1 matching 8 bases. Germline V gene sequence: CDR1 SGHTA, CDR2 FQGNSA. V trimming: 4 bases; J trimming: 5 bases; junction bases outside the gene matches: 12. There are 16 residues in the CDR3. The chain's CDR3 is CASSSRTGQEGTEAFF. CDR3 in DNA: TGTGCCAGCAGCTCCAGGACAGGGCAAGAGGGGACTGAAGCTTTCTTT.

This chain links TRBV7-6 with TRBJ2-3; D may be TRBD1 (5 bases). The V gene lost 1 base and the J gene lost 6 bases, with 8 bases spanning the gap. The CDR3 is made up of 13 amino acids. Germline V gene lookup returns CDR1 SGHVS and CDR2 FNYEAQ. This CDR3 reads CASSLEKGDTQYF. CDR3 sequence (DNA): TGTGCCAGCAGCTTAGAGAAGGGGGATACGCAGTATTTT.

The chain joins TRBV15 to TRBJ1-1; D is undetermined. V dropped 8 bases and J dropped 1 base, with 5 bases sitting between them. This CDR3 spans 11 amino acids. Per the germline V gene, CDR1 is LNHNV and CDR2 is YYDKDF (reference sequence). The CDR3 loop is CATGPNTEAFF. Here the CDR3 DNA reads TGTGCCACCGGGCCGAACACTGAAGCTTTCTTT.

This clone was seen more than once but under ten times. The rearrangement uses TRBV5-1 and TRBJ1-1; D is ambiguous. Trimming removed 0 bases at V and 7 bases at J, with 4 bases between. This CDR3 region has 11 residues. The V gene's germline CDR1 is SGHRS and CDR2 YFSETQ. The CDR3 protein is CASSLGNEAFF. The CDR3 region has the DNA TGCGCCAGCAGCTTGGGGAATGAAGCTTTCTTT.

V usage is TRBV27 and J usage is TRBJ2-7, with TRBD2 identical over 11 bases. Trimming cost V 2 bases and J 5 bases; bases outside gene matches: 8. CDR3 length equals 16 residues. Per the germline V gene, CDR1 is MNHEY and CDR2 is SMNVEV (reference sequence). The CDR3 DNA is TGTGCCAGCAGTTTAGTAGCGGGGGGGCCGAGGAACGAGCAGTACTTC. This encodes CASSLVAGGPRNEQYF.

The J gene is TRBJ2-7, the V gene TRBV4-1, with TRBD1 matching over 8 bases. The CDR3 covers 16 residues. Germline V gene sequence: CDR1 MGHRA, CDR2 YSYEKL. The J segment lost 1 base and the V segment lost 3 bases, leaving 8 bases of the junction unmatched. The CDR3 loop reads CASSHGTGGGSYEQYF. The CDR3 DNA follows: TGCGCCAGCAGCCATGGGACAGGAGGGGGGTCCTACGAGCAGTACTTC.